This entry features one T cell receptor beta chain sequence. The CDR3 loop spans 15 amino acids. Trimming removed 3 bases from V and 4 bases from J; junction bases left unmatched: 2. Germline V gives CDR1 MNHEY, CDR2 SMNVEV (reference sequence). This entry is derived from a study of early T cells in non-severe SARS-CoV-2 infection. Via MiXCR, TCRdb re-called the 5' RACE reads, giving one row per CDR3 protein. The sample has 75,000 to 90,000 distinct CDR3 sequences; 10% are singletons. The receptor comes from an adult who was a healthcare worker with PCR-confirmed SARS-CoV-2 infection or an uninfected control (not recorded which). V and J are TRBV27 and TRBJ2-2, with 10 bases aligning to TRBD2. The specimen was whole blood, collected at baseline. The CDR3 coding sequence is TGTGCCAGCAGTTTTCTAGCGGGAGTCACCGGGGAGCTGTTTTTT. Amino acid sequence: CASSFLAGVTGELFF.